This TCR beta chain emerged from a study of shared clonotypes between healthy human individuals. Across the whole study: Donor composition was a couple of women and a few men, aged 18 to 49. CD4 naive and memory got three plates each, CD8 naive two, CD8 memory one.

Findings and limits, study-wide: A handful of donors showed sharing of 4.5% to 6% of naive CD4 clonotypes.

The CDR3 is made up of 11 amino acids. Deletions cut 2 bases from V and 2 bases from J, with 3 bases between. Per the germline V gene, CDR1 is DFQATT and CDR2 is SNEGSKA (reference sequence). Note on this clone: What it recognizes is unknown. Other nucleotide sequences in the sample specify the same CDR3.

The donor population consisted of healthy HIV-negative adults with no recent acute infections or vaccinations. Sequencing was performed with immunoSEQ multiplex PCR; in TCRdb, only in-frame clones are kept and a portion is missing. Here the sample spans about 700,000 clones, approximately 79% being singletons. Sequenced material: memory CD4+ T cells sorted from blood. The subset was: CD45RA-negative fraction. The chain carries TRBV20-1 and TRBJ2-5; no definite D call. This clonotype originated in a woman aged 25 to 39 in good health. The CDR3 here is CSARTQETQYF. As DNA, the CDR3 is TGCAGTGCTAGAACGCAAGAGACCCAGTACTTC.